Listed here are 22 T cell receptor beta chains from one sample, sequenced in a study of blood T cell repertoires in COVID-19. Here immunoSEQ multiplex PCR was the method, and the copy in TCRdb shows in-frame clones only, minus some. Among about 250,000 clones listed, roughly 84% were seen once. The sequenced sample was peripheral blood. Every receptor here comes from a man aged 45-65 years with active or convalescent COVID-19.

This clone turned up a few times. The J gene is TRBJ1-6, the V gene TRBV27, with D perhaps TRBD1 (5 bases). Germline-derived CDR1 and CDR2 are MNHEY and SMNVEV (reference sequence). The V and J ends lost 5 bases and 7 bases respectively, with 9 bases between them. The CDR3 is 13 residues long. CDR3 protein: CASSLGGNSPLHF. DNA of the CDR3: TGTGCCAGCAGTCTCGGGGGAAATTCACCCCTCCACTTT.

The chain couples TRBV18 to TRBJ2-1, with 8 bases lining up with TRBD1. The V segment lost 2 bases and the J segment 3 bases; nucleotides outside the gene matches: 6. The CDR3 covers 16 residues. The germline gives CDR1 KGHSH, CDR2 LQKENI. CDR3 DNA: TGTGCCAGCTCACCAACGGGACAGGTGTTCTACAATGAGCAGTTCTTC. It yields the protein CASSPTGQVFYNEQFF.

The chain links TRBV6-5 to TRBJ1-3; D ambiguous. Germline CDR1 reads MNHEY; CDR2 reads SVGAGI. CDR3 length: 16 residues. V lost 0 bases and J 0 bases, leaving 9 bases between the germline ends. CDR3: CASSYSWQNSGNTIYF. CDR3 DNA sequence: TGTGCCAGCAGTTACTCGTGGCAGAACTCTGGAAACACCATATATTTT.

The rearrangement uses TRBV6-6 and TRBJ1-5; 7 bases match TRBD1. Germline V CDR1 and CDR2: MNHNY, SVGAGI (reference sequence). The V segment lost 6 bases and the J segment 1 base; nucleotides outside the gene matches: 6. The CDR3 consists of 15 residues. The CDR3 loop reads CASRNRGSSNQPQHF. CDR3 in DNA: TGTGCCAGCAGAAACAGGGGAAGCAGCAATCAGCCCCAGCATTTT.

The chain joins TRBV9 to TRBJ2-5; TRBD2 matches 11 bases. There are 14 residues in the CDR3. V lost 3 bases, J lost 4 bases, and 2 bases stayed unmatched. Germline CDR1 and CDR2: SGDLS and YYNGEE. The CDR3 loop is CASSATSGAETQYF. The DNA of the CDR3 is TGTGCCAGCAGCGCGACTAGCGGGGCAGAGACCCAGTACTTC.

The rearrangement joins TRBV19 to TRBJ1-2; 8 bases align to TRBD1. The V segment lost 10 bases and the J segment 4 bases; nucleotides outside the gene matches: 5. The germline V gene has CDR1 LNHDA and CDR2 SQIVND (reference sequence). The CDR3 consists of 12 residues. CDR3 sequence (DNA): TGTGCCACCCAGGGGGCAATCTATGGCTACACCTTC. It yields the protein CATQGAIYGYTF.

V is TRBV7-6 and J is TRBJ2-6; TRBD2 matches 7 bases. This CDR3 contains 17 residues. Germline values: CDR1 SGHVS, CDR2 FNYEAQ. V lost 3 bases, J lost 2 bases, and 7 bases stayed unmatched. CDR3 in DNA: TGTGCCAGCAGCTTCCCCAGCGGGGTGGCTGGGGCCAACGTCCTGACTTTC. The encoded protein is CASSFPSGVAGANVLTF.

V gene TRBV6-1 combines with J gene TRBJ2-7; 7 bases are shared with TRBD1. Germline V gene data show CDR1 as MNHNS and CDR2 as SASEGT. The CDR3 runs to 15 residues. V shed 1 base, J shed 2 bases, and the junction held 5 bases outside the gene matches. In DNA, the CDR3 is TGTGCCAGCAGTGAAGGTGGACAGGAGCCCTACGAGCAGTACTTC. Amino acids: CASSEGGQEPYEQYF.

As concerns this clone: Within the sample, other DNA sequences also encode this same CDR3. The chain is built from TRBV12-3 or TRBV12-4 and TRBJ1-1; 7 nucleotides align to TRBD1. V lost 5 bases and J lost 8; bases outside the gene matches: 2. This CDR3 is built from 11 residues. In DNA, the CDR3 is TGTGCCAGCAGTCGACAGGGAGAAGCTTTCTTT. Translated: CASSRQGEAFF.

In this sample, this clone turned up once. CDR3 in DNA: TGTGCCAACTTCCTCAGACAGGGCTACTATGGCTACACCTTC. Its translation is CANFLRQGYYGYTF. The chain has TRBV24-1 and TRBJ1-2; 7 bases match TRBD1. The CDR3 totals 14 residues. Germline-derived CDR1 and CDR2 are KGHDR and SFDVKD. Unmatched junction bases numbered 11, after V lost 11 bases and J lost 3 bases.

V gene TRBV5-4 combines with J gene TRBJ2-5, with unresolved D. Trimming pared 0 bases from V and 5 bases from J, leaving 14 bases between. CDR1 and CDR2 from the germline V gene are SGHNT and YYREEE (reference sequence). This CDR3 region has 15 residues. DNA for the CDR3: TGTGCCAGCAGCTTGGACCCGACTCCGGAGGAGACCCAGTACTTC. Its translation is CASSLDPTPEETQYF. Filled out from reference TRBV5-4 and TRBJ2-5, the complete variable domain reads ETGVTQSPTHLIKTRGQQVTLRCSSQSGHNTVSWYQQALGQGPQFIFQYYREEENGRGNFPPRFSGLQFPNYSSELNVNALELDDSALYLCASSLDPTPEETQYFGPGTRLLVL.

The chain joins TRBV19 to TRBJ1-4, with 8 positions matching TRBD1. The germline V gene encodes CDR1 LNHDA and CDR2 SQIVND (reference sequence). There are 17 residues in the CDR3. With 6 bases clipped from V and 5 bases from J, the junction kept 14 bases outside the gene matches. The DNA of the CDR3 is TGTGCCAGTAGAGGACAGGGCGCTGTCAAGCCCAATGAAAAACTGTTTTTT. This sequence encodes CASRGQGAVKPNEKLFF. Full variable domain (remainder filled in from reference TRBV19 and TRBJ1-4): DGGITQSPKYLFRKEGQNVTLSCEQNLNHDAMYWYRQDPGQGLRLIYYSQIVNDFQKGDIAEGYSVSREKKESFPLTVTSAQKNPTAFYLCASRGQGAVKPNEKLFFGSGTQLSVL.

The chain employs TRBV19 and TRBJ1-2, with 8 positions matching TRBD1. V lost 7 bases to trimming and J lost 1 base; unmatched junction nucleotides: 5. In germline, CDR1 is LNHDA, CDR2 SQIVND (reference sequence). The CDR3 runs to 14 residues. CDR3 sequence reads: CASTGGQGNYGYTF. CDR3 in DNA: TGTGCCAGTACCGGAGGACAGGGTAACTATGGCTACACCTTC.

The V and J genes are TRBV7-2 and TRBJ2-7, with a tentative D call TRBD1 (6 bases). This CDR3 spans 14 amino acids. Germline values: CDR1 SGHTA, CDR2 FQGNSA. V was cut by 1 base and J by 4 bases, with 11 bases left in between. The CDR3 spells CASSLGGLGYEQYF. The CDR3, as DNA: TGTGCCAGCAGCTTAGGGGGGCTAGGTTACGAGCAGTACTTC. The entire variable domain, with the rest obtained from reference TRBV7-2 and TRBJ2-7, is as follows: GAGVSQSPSNKVTEKGKDVELRCDPISGHTALYWYRQSLGQGLEFLIYFQGNSAPDKSGLPSDRFSAERTGGSVSTLTIQRTQQEDSAVYLCASSLGGLGYEQYFGPGTRLTVT.

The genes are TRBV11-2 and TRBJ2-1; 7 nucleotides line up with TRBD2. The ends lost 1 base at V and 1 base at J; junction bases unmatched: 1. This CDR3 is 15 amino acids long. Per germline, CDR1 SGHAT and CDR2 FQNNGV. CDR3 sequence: CASSLASGSYNEQFF. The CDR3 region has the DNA TGTGCCAGCAGCTTAGCTAGCGGATCCTACAATGAGCAGTTCTTC.

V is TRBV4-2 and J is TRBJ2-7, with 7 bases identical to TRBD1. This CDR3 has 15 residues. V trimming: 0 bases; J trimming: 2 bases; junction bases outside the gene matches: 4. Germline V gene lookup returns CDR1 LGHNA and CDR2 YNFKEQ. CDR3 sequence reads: CASSQESDRAYEQYF. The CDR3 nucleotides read TGTGCCAGCAGCCAAGAGAGCGACAGGGCCTACGAGCAGTACTTC.

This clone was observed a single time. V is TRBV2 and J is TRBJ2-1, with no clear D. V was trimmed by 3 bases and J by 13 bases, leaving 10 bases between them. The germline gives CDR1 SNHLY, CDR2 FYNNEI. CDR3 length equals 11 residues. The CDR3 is CASSEARSQFF. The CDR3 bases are TGTGCCAGCAGTGAGGCCCGATCACAGTTCTTC.

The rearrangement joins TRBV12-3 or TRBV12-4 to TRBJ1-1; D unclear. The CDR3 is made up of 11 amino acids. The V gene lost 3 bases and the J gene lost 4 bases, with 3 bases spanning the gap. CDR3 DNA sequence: TGTGCCAGCAGTTTTAGCACTGAAGCTTTCTTT. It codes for CASSFSTEAFF.

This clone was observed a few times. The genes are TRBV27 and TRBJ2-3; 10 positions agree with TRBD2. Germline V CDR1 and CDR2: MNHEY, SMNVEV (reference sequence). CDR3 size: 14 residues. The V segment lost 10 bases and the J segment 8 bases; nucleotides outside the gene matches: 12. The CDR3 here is CATGGSGGLFTQYF. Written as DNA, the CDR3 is TGTGCCACCGGGGGTAGCGGGGGGCTGTTTACGCAGTATTTT.

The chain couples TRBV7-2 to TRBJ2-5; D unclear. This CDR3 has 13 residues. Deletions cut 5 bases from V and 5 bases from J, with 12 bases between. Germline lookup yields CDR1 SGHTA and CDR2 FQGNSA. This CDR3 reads CASSASAVETQYF. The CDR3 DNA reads TGTGCCAGCAGCGCCAGTGCGGTGGAGACCCAGTACTTC.

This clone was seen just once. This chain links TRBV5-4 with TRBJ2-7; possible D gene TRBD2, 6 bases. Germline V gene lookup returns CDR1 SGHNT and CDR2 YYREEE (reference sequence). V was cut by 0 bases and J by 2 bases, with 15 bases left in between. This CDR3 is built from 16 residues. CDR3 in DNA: TGTGCCAGCAGCTTGGGTTCCCCGCGGGATCCCTACGAGCAGTACTTC. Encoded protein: CASSLGSPRDPYEQYF.

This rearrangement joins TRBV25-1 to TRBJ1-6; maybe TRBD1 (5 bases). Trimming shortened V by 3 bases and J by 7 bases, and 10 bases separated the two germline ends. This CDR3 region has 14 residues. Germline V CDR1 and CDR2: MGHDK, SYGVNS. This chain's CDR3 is CASSDRVVNSPLHF. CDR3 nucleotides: TGTGCCAGCAGTGACAGGGTGGTGAATTCACCCCTCCACTTT.